The 3 T cell receptor beta chains listed next were all sequenced from one sample in a study of T cell responses to AZD1222 COVID-19 vaccine. The data were produced by immunoSEQ multiplex PCR, yet TCRdb's version contains in-frame clones alone and is incomplete. The sample includes about 86,000 clones, approximately 89% of them seen just once. The source material was peripheral blood, sampled 28 days after the second AZD1222 dose. The receptors shown here come from an adult who received the AZD1222 COVID-19 vaccine.

The chain links TRBV27 to TRBJ2-7; 9 bases map to TRBD2. The length of the CDR3 is 16 residues. CDR1 is MNHEY, CDR2 SMNVEV, per germline (reference sequence). The V gene end was trimmed by 1 base and the J gene end by 6 bases; junction bases not matched to a gene: 10. The CDR3 sequence is CASSLLRAGGPSEQYV. CDR3 in DNA: TGTGCCAGCAGTTTATTGCGGGCGGGGGGGCCCAGCGAGCAGTACGTC.

This clone appeared a single time. The same CDR3 can be traced to other DNA sequences in this sample. The chain is built from TRBV7-9 and TRBJ2-5, with D unresolved. V lost 5 bases to trimming and J lost 4 bases, with 11 bases between them. This CDR3 region has 13 residues. Per the germline V gene, CDR1 is SEHNR and CDR2 is FQNEAQ (reference sequence). The CDR3 nucleotides read TGTGCCAGCAGCCCGCGTGAATCAGAGACCCAGTACTTC. This gives the protein CASSPRESETQYF.

This chain connects TRBV28 to TRBJ2-4; D might be TRBD1 or TRBD2, each matching 5 bases. With 11 bases removed from V and 9 bases from J, the gap between germline ends came to 14 bases. Germline lookup yields CDR1 MDHEN and CDR2 SYDVKM. This CDR3 region has 11 residues. CDR3 in amino acids: CARPTEGIQYF. CDR3 DNA sequence: TGTGCCCGACCGACAGAGGGCATTCAGTACTTC.